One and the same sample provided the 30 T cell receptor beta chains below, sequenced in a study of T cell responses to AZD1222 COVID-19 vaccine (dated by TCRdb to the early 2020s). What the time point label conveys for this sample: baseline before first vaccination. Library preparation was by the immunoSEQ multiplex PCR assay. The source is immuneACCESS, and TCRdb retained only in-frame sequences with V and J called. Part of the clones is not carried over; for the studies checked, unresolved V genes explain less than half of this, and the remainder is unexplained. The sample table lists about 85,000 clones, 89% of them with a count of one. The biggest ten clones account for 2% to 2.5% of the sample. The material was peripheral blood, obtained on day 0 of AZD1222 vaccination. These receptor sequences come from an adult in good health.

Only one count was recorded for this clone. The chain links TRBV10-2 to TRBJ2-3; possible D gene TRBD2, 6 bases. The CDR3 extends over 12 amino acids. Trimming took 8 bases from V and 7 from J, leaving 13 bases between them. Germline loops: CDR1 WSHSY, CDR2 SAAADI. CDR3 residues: CASSRLDYTQYF. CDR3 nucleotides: TGCGCCAGCTCAAGACTAGACTATACGCAGTATTTT.

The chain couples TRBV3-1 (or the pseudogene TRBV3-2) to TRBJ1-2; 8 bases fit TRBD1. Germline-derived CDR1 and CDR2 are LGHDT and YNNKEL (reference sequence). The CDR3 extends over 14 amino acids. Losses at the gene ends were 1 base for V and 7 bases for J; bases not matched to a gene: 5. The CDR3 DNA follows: TGTGCCAGCAGCCAAGGACGGACAGGGTCTGGCTACACCTTC. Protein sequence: CASSQGRTGSGYTF.

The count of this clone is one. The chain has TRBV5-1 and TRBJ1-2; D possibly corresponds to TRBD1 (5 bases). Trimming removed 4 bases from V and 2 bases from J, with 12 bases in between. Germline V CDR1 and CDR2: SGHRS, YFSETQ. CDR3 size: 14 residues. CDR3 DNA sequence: TGCGCCAGCAGCGACGGGGGGTTGAACTATGGCTACACCTTC. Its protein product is CASSDGGLNYGYTF.

DNA for the CDR3: TGTGCCAGCTCACCCGCGGAGGGTCGGTCAGATACGCAGTATTTT. Its protein product is CASSPAEGRSDTQYF. The V gene is TRBV18, the J gene TRBJ2-3, with D possibly matching TRBD2 (6 bases). V lost 3 bases, J lost 4 bases, and 14 bases lay in between. The CDR3 spans 15 residues. The germline CDR1 and CDR2 sequences are KGHSH and LQKENI. Drawing the rest from reference TRBV18 and TRBJ2-3, the complete variable domain is NAGVMQNPRHLVRRRGQEARLRCSPMKGHSHVYWYRQLPEEGLKFMVYLQKENIIDESGMPKERFSAEFPKEGPSILRIQQVVRGDSAAYFCASSPAEGRSDTQYFGPGTRLTVL.

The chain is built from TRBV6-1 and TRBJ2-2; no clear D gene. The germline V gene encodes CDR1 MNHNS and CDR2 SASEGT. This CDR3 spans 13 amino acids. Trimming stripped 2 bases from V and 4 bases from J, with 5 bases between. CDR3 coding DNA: TGTGCCAGCAGTGAATCGCCCACCGGGGAGCTGTTTTTT. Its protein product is CASSESPTGELFF.

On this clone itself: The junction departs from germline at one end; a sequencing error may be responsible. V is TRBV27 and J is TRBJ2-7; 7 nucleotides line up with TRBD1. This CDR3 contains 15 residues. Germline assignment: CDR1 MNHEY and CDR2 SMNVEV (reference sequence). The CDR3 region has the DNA TGTGCCAGTAGTTACCTACAGGGGTCTCCCTACGAGCAGTACTTC. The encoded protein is CASSYLQGSPYEQYF.

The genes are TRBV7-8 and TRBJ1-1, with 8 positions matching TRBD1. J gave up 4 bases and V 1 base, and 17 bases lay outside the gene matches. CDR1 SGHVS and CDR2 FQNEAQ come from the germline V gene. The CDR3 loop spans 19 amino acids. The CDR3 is CASSLVGRGTGTIGTEAFF. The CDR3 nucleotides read TGTGCCAGCAGCTTAGTTGGGAGGGGGACAGGTACGATTGGCACTGAAGCTTTCTTT.

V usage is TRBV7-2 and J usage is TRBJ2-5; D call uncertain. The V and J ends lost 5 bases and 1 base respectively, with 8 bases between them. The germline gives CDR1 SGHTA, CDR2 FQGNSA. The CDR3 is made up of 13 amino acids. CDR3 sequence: CASSISTQETQYF. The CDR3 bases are TGTGCCAGCAGCATATCTACCCAAGAGACCCAGTACTTC.

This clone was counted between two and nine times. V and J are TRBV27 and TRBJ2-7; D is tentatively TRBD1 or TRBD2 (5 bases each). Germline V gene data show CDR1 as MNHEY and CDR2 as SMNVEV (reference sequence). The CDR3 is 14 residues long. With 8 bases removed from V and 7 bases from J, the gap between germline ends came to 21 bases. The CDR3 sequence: CASSQRGPSLEQYF. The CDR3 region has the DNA TGTGCCAGCTCTCAGAGGGGACCGTCGTTGGAGCAGTACTTC.

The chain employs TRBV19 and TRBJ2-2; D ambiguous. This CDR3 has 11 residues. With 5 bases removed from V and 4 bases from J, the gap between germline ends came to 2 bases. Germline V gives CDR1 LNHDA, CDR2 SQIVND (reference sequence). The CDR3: CASSLTGELFF. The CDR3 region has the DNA TGTGCCAGTAGTCTCACCGGGGAGCTGTTTTTT.

The CDR3 sequence is CASSPTGELFF. For the CDR3, the DNA is TGTGCCAGCTCACCAACGGGGGAGCTGTTTTTT. The chain joins TRBV18 to TRBJ2-2; D is unclear. V lost 2 bases and J lost 8, with 3 bases in between. Germline loops: CDR1 KGHSH, CDR2 LQKENI. The CDR3 covers 11 residues.

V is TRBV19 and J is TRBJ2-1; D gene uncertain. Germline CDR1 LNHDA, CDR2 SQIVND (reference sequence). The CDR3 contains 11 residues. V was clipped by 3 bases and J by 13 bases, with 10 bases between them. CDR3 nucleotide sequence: TGTGCCAGTAGTATCGGCGGATTCCAGTTCTTC. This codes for CASSIGGFQFF.

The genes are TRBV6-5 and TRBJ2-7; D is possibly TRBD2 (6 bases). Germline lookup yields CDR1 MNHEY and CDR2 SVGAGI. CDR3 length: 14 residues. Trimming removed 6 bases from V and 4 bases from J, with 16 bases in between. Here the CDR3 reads CASSNRDLRYEQYF. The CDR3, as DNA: TGTGCCAGCAGCAACCGGGACTTACGTTACGAGCAGTACTTC.

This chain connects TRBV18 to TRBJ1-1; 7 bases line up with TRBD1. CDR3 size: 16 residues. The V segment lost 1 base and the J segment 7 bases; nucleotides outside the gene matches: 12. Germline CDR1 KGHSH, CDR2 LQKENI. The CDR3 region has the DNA TGTGCCAGCTCACCACAATACACAGGAGGGGGCGGTGAAGCTTTCTTT. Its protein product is CASSPQYTGGGGEAFF.

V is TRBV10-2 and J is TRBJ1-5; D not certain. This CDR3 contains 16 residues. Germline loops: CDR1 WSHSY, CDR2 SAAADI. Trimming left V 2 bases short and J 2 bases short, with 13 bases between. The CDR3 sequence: CASSEGVGFGNQPQHF. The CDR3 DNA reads TGCGCCAGCAGTGAGGGGGTAGGGTTTGGCAATCAGCCCCAGCATTTT.

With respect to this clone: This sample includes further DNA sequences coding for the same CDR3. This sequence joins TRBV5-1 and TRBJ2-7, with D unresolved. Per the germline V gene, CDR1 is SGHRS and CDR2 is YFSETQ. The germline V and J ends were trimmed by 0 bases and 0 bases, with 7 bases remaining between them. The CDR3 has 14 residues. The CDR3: CASSLVAGSYEQYF. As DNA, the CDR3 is TGCGCCAGCAGCTTGGTGGCAGGCTCCTACGAGCAGTACTTC.

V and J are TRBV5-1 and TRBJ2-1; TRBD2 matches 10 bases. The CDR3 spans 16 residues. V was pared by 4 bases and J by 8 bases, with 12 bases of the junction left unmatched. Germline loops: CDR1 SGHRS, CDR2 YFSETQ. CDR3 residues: CASSPRPAGGADEQFF. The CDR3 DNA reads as TGCGCCAGCAGCCCACGACCAGCGGGAGGGGCAGATGAGCAGTTCTTC.

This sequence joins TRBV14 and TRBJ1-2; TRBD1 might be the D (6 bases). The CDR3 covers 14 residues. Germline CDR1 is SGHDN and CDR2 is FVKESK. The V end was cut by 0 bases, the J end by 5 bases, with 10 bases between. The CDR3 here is CASSQDGTQYGYTF. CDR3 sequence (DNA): TGTGCCAGCAGCCAAGATGGGACACAGTATGGCTACACCTTC. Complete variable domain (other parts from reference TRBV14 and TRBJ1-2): EAGVTQFPSHSVIEKGQTVTLRCDPISGHDNLYWYRRVMGKEIKFLLHFVKESKQDESGMPNNRFLAERTGGTYSTLKVQPAELEDSGVYFCASSQDGTQYGYTFGSGTRLTVV.

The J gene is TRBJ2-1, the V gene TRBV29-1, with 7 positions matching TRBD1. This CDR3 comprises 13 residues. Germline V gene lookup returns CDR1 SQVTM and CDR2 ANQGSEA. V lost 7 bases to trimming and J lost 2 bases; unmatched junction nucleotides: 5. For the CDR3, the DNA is TGCAGCGGCCGGGACAGAGCCTACAATGAGCAGTTCTTC. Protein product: CSGRDRAYNEQFF.

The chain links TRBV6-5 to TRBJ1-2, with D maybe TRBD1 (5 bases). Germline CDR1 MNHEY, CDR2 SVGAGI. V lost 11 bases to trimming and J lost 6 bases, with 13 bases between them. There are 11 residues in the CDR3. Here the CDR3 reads CAAEGNNGYTF. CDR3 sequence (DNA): TGTGCCGCGGAGGGGAACAATGGCTACACCTTC.

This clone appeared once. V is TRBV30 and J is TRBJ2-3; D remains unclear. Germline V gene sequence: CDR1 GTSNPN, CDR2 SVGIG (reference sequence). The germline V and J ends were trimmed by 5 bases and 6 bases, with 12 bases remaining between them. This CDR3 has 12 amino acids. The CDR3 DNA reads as TGTGCCTGGCAAGGGTCTACGGATACGCAGTATTTT. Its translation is CAWQGSTDTQYF.

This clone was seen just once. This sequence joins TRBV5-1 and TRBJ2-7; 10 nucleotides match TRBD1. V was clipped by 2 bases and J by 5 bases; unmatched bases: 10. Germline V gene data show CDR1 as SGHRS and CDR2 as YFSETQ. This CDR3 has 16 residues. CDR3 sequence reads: CASSFKRTGGGNEQYF. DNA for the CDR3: TGCGCCAGCAGCTTCAAACGGACAGGGGGTGGGAACGAGCAGTACTTC.

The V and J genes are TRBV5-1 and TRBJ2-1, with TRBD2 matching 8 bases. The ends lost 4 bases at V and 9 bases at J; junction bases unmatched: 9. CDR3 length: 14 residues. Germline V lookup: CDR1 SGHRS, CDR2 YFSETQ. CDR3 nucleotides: TGCGCCAGCAGCCTAAGCGGGAGTACGATTGAGCAGTTCTTC. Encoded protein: CASSLSGSTIEQFF.

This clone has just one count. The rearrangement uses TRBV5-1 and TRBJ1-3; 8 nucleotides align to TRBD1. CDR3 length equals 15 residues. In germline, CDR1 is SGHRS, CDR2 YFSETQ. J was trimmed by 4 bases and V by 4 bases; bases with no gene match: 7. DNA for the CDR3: TGCGCCAGCAGCGCTCGGACAGGGCCAGGAAACACCATATATTTT. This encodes CASSARTGPGNTIYF. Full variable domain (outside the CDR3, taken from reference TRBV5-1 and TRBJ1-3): KAGVTQTPRYLIKTRGQQVTLSCSPISGHRSVSWYQQTPGQGLQFLFEYFSETQRNKGNFPGRFSGRQFSNSRSEMNVSTLELGDSALYLCASSARTGPGNTIYFGEGSWLTVV.

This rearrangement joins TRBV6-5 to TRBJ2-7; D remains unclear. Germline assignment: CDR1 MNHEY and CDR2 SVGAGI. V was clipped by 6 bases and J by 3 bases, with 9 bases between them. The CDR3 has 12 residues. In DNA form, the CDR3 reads TGTGCCAGCAGCTTTGACGGCTACGAGCAGTACTTC. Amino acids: CASSFDGYEQYF.

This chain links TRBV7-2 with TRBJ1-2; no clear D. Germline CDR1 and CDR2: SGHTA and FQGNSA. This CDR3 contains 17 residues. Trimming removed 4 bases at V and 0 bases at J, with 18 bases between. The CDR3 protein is CASSSDGSGKANYGYTF. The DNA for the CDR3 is TGTGCCAGCAGCTCGGACGGGTCGGGGAAAGCTAACTATGGCTACACCTTC.

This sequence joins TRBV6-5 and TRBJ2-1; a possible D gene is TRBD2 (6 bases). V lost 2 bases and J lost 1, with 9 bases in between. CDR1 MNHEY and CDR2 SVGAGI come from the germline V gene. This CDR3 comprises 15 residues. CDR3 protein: CASSYRDSSYNEQFF. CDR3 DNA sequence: TGTGCCAGCAGTTACCGGGACTCGTCCTACAATGAGCAGTTCTTC.

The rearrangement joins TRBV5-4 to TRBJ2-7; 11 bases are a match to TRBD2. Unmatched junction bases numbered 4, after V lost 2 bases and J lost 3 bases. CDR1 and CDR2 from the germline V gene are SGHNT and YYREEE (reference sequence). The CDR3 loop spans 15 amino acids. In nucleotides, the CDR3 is TGTGCCAGCAGCTTACCGGGACTAGCGGTCTACGAGCAGTACTTC. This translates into CASSLPGLAVYEQYF.

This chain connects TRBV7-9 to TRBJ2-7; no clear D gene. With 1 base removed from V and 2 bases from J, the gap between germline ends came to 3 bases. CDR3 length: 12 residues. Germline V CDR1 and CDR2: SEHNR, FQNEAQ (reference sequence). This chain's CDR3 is CASSLGAYEQYF. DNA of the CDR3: TGTGCCAGCAGCTTAGGTGCCTACGAGCAGTACTTC.

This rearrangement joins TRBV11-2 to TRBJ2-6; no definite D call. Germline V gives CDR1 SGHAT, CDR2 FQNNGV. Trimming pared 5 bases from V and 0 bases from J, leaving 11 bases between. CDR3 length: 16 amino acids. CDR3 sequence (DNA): TGTGCCAGCAGCCGTCAGGTCTCCTCTGGGGCCAACGTCCTGACTTTC. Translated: CASSRQVSSGANVLTF.